A selection of T cell receptor beta chains follows, all from one sample in a study of OX40 agonist ivuxolimab in advanced cancers. Produced via immunoSEQ multiplex PCR; TCRdb's table is partial and in-frame only. The top ten clones hold about 5% of a sample with about 70,000 clones, around nine tenths of them seen once. Sequenced here: CD4+ or CD8+ T cells sorted from blood, sampled in a trial of the OX40 agonist ivuxolimab. All receptors come from an adult with an advanced solid tumor such as melanoma, head and neck, liver or kidney cancer. Both conserved end residues are part of each CDR3. A D gene is named only where the DNA matches it firmly. Not every row has a clone size; where given, it reads once, few, many or a size class.

J	size	V	length	D	DNA	CDR3
TRBJ1-1	.	TRBV12-2	16	.	TGTGCAAGTCGCCTAGGGAGACAGAGAGGGAACACTGAAGCTTTCTTT	CASRLGRQRGNTEAFF
TRBJ2-5	.	TRBV20-1	10	.	TGCAGTGCGGGCCAGTCAACCCAGTACTTC	CSAGQSTQYF
TRBJ1-5	.	TRBV28	12	.	TGTGCCAGCAGAGGCAACAATCAGCCCCAGCATTTT	CASRGNNQPQHF
TRBJ1-4	.	TRBV4-1	12	.	TGCGCCAGCAGTGGGGTGTTTGAAAAACTGTTTTTT	CASSGVFEKLFF
TRBJ2-1	.	TRBV11-3	16	TRBD2	TGTGCCAGCAGCTTAGTATCCAGCGGGATTTACAATGAGCAGTTCTTC	CASSLVSSGIYNEQFF
TRBJ1-5	.	TRBV2	13	.	TGTGCCAGCGCAGTGGTTAGCAATCAGCCCCAGCATTTT	CASAVVSNQPQHF
TRBJ2-3	.	TRBV19	14	.	TGTGCCAGTAGTATACGGGGGCCAGGAGATACGCAGTATTTT	CASSIRGPGDTQYF
TRBJ1-2	.	TRBV20-1	11	.	TGCAGTGCTAGCAGGGTTGGCGGCTACACCTTC	CSASRVGGYTF
TRBJ2-2	.	TRBV4-3	17	.	TGCGCCAGCAGCCAAGAAGGAGGACAAAGAGTCACCGGGGAGCTGTTTTTT	CASSQEGGQRVTGELFF
TRBJ2-7	.	TRBV29-1	12	.	TGCAGCGCCTCTCTCGGGGTCGGAGAGCAGTACTTC	CSASLGVGEQYF
TRBJ2-5	.	TRBV4-3	15	.	TGCGCCAGCAGCCAAGGAGGGGGTATCCAAGAGACCCAGTACTTC	CASSQGGGIQETQYF
TRBJ2-7	.	TRBV7-2	15	.	TGTGCCAGCAGCTTAGCGGGTGGGAGCTCCTACGAGCAGTACTTC	CASSLAGGSSYEQYF
TRBJ2-3	.	TRBV27	15	TRBD2	TGTGCCAGCAGATCCGGAACTAGCGCAACAGATACGCAGTATTTT	CASRSGTSATDTQYF
TRBJ2-5	.	TRBV6-1	11	.	TGTGCCAGCCGTCCCCAAGAGACCCAGTACTTC	CASRPQETQYF
TRBJ2-1	.	TRBV11-3	12	.	TGTGCCAGCAGCTTAGCCACGGATGAGCAGTTCTTC	CASSLATDEQFF
TRBJ2-7	.	TRBV2	14	.	TGTGCCAGCAGTGGCGACAGAGAGGCCTACGAGCAGTACTTC	CASSGDREAYEQYF
TRBJ2-3	.	TRBV11-3	15	TRBD2	TGTGCCAGCAGCTTGGGGGGGAGGATCACAGATACGCAGTATTTT	CASSLGGRITDTQYF
TRBJ1-4	.	TRBV28	13	.	TGTGCCAGCAGTATAGGGGGTATAGAAAAACTGTTTTTT	CASSIGGIEKLFF
TRBJ2-5	.	TRBV20-1	11	.	TGCAGTGCTAGCCCTGGGCCGGAGACGTACTTC	CSASPGPETYF
TRBJ2-1	.	TRBV27	16	TRBD2	TGTGCCAGCAGTTCCCTCGGGAGGGCCAGATTGGATGAGCAGTTCTTC	CASSSLGRARLDEQFF
TRBJ1-2	.	TRBV28	10	.	TGTGCCAGCCGTTATGGGAGCTACACCTTC	CASRYGSYTF
TRBJ2-2	.	TRBV7-2	16	.	TGTGCCAGCAGCTTTTACCTCCCCGGGAACACCGGGGAGCTGTTTTTT	CASSFYLPGNTGELFF
TRBJ2-2	.	TRBV7-2	15	.	TGTGCCAGCAGCGTGGGACACTCGAACACCGGGGAGCTGTTTTTT	CASSVGHSNTGELFF
TRBJ2-7	.	TRBV4-1	16	TRBD1	TGCGCCAGCAGCCAAGGGACCGGGACAGGGTCCTACGAGCAGTACTTC	CASSQGTGTGSYEQYF
TRBJ2-3	.	TRBV2	14	TRBD1	TGTGCCAGCGTCAGGACAGGGGAGACAGATACGCAGTATTTT	CASVRTGETDTQYF
TRBJ2-1	.	TRBV5-1	15	.	TGCGCCAGCAGCCCGGGGCTAGCGTCACGTAATGAGCAGTTCTTC	CASSPGLASRNEQFF
TRBJ1-1	.	TRBV18	18	.	TGTGCCAGCTCACCCCTGGGTTCGGGAACGGGAACTGGGACTGAAGCTTTCTTT	CASSPLGSGTGTGTEAFF
TRBJ2-6	.	TRBV30	12	.	TGTGCCTGGAGAGAGGGGGCCAACGTCCTGACTTTC	CAWREGANVLTF
TRBJ2-6	.	TRBV5-8	17	.	TGTGCCAGCAGCTTGGCTAGTACCTCCTCTGGGGCCAACGTCCTGACTTTC	CASSLASTSSGANVLTF
TRBJ1-2	few	TRBV5-6	13	.	TGTGCCAGCAGCTTGAACCCGAGCTATGGCTACACCTTC	CASSLNPSYGYTF
TRBJ2-1	.	TRBV5-4	17	TRBD2	TGTGCCAGCAGCGTAATGTATGGACTAGCTTTAGGCAATGAGCAGTTCTTC	CASSVMYGLALGNEQFF
TRBJ2-3	once	TRBV11-2	15	.	TGTGCCAGCAGCTTAGAATTATTGACAACAGATACGCAGTATTTT	CASSLELLTTDTQYF
TRBJ2-7	.	TRBV6-5	14	.	TGTGCCAGCAGTTACAGCGCACGCCGAGGGGAGCAGTACTTC	CASSYSARRGEQYF
TRBJ1-1	.	TRBV6-6	15	.	TGTGCCAGCAGTTTCGGTTCGGTTATGAACACTGAAGCTTTCTTT	CASSFGSVMNTEAFF
TRBJ2-3	once	TRBV5-1	16	TRBD1	TGCGCCAGCAGCTTGGGGGACAGGGCGGGGAGAGATACGCAGTATTTT	CASSLGDRAGRDTQYF
TRBJ2-7	.	TRBV5-6	13	.	TGTGCCAGCAGCTTGACGGGTCCCCACGAGCAGTACTTC	CASSLTGPHEQYF
TRBJ2-7	.	TRBV7-6	15	TRBD1	TGTGCCAGCAGCTTAGCGGGACAGGGGGCCTACGAGCAGTACTTC	CASSLAGQGAYEQYF
TRBJ1-1	.	TRBV6-6	14	.	TGTGCCAGCAGGGGGAAAACAGGAATCACTGAAGCTTTCTTT	CASRGKTGITEAFF
TRBJ1-1	once	TRBV28	15	.	TGTGCCAGCAGTTTAAGTGATACGGCTGGCACTGAAGCTTTCTTT	CASSLSDTAGTEAFF
TRBJ1-2	.	TRBV5-6	13	.	TGTGCCAGCAGGAATGACAGGATTTATGGCTACACCTTC	CASRNDRIYGYTF
TRBJ1-4	once	TRBV2	15	TRBD1	TGTGCCAGCAGTCTAAACAGGGGAGGGAATGAAAAACTGTTTTTT	CASSLNRGGNEKLFF
TRBJ1-2	.	TRBV4-1	14	.	TGCGCCAGCAGCCCCTCCTCTAACAACTATGGCTACACCTTC	CASSPSSNNYGYTF
TRBJ2-7	.	TRBV5-4	16	TRBD2	TGTGCCAGCAGCGATTGGACTAGCGGAAAGAGCTACGAGCAGTACTTT	CASSDWTSGKSYEQYF
TRBJ1-6	.	TRBV10-2	14	.	TGCGCCAGCAGGCTTCGTGATTCGGGATCACCCCTCCACTTT	CASRLRDSGSPLHF
TRBJ2-1	.	TRBV5-4	16	TRBD2	TGTGCCAGCAGCCGATTGGAGACTAGCGGGAGTAGGGAGCAGTTCTTC	CASSRLETSGSREQFF
TRBJ2-2	.	TRBV7-2	15	.	TGTGCCAGCAGATTAAGACAAAAGAACACCGGGGAGCTGTTTTTT	CASRLRQKNTGELFF
TRBJ1-1	.	TRBV18	19	TRBD1	TGTGCCAGCTCACCAACCCCCGGGACAGGCGTATCTATGAACACTGAAGCTTTCTTT	CASSPTPGTGVSMNTEAFF
TRBJ2-3	.	TRBV11-3	15	.	TGTGCCAGCAGCTTTGGGGGGGACACCACAGATACGCAGTATTTT	CASSFGGDTTDTQYF